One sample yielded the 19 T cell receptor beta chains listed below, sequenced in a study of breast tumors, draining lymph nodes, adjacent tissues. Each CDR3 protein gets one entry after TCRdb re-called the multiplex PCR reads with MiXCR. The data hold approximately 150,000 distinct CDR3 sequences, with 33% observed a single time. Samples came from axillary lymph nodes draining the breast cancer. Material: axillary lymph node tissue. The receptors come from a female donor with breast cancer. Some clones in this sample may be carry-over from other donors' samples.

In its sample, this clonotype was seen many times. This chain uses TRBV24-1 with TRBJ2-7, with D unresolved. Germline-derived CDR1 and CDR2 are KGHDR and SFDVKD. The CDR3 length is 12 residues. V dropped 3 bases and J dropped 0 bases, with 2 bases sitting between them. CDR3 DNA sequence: TGTGCCACCAGTGATAGCTCCTACGAGCAGTACTTC. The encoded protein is CATSDSSYEQYF.

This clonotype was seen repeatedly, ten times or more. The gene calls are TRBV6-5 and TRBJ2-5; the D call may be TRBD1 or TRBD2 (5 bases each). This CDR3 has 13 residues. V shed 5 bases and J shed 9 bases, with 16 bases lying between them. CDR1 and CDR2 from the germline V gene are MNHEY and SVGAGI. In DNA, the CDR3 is TGTGCCAGCAGTAAAAACTTATGGGGACCCCAGTACTTC. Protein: CASSKNLWGPQYF.

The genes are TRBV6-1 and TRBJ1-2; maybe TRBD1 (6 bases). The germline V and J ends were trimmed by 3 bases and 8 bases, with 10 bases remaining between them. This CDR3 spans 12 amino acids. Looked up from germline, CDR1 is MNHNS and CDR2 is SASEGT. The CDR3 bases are TGTGCCAGCAGTGAGGGGGCCTGGGGCTACACCTTC. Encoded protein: CASSEGAWGYTF.

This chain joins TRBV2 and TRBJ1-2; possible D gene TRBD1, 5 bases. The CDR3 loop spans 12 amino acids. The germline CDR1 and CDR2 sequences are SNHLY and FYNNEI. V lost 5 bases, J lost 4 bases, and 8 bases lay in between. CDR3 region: CASSSGTYGYTF. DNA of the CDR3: TGTGCCAGCAGTAGCGGGACCTATGGCTACACCTTC.

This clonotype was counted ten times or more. The CDR3 loop is CAWSLVGSAGERQPQHF. The CDR3, as DNA: TGTGCCTGGAGTCTAGTTGGGTCGGCAGGGGAACGTCAGCCCCAGCATTTT. The rearrangement joins TRBV30 to TRBJ1-5; a possible D gene is TRBD1 (6 bases). The CDR3 sequence is 17 residues long. Germline CDR1 and CDR2: GTSNPN and SVGIG (reference sequence). Trimming took 2 bases from V and 6 from J, leaving 23 bases between them.

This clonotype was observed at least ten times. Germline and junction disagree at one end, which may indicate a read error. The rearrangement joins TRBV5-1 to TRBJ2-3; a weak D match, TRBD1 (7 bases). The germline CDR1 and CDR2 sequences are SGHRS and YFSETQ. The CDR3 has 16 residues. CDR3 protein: CAGSHQGGSSTDTQYF. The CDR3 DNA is TGCGCCGGCAGCCACCAGGGGGGATCTAGCACAGATACGCAGTATTTT.

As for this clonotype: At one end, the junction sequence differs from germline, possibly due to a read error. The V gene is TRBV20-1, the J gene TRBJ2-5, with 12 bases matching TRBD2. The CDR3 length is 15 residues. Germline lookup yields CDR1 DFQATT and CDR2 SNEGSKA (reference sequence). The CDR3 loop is CSTTRTSGTQETLYF. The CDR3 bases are TGCAGTACCACGAGGACTAGCGGGACCCAAGAGACCCTGTACTTC.

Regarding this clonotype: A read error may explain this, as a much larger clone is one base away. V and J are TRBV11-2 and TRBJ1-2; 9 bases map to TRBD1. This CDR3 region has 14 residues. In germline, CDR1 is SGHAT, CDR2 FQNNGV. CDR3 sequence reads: CASSYGDRDTDYAF. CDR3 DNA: TGTGCCAGCAGTTACGGGGACAGGGACACGGACTACGCCTTC. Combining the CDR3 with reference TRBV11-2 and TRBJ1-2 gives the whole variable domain EAGVAQSPRYKIIEKRQSVAFWCNPISGHATLYWYQQILGQGPKLLIQFQNNGVVDDSQLPKDRFSAERLKGVDSTLKIQPAKLEDSAVYLCASSYGDRDTDYAFGSGTRLTVV.

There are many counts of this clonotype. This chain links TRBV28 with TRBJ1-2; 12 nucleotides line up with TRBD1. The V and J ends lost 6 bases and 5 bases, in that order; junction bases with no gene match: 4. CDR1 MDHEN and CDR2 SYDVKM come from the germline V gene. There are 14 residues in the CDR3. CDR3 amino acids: CASRGQGARYGYTF. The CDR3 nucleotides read TGTGCCAGCAGGGGACAGGGGGCGCGGTATGGCTACACCTTC.

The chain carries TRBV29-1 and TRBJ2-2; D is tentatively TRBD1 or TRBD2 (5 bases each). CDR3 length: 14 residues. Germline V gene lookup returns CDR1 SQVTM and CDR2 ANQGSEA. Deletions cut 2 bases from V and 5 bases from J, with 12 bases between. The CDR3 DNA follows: TGCAGCGTTGAACATCCGGGACCGACCGGGGAGCTGTTTTTT. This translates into CSVEHPGPTGELFF.

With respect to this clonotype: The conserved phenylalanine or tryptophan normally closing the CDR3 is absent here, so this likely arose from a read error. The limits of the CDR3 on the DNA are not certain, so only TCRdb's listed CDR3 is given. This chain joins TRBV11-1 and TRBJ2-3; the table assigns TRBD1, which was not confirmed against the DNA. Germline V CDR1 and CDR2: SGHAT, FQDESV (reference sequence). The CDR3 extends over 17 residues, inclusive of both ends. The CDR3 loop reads CASSLSWLGVGRDTQYS.

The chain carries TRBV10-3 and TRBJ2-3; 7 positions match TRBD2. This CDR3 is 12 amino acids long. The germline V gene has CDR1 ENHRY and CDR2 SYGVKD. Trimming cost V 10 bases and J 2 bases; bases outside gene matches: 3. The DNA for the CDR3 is TGTGCCACCCAGCGGGACACAGATACGCAGTATTTT. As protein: CATQRDTDTQYF.

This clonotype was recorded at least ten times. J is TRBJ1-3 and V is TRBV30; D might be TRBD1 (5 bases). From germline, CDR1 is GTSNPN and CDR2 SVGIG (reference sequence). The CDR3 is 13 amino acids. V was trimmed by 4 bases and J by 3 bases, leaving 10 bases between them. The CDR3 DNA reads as TGTGCCTGGATTCGGGGGGGTGGAAACACCATATATTTT. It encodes CAWIRGGGNTIYF.

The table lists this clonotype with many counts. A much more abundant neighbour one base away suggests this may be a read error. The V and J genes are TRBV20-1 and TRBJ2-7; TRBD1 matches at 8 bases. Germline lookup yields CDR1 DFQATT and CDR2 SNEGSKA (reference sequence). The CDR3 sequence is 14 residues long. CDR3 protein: CSASRTGTSSEQYF. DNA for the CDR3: TGCAGTGCTAGCCGGACAGGGACGTCCTCCGAGCAGTACTTC.

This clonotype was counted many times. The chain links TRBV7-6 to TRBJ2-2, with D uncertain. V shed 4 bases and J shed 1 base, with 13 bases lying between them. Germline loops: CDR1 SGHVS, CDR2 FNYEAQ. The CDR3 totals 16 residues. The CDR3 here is CASSYRAYGNTGELFF. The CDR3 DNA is TGTGCCAGCAGCTACCGGGCCTACGGGAACACCGGGGAGCTGTTTTTT.

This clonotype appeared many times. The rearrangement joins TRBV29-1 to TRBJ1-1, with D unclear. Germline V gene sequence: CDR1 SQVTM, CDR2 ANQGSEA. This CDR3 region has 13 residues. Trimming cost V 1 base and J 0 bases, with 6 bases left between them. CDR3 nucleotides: TGCAGCGTTGAAGGCCAGATGAACACTGAAGCTTTCTTT. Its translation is CSVEGQMNTEAFF.

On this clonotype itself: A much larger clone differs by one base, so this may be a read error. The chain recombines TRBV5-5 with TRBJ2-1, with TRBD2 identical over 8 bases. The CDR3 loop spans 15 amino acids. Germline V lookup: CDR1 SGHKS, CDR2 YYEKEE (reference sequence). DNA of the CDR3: TGTGCCAGCAGCTTAGAGCGGGGGTCCTTCAATGAGCAGCTCTTC. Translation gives CASSLERGSFNEQLF.

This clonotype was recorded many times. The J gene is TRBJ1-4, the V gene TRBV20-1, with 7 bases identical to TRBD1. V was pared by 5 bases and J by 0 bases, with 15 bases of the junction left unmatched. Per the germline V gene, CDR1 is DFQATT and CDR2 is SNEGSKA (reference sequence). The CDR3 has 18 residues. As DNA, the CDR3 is TGCAGTGCTGCCTCAAGGGACAGCAAGCGAGCAACTAATGAAAAACTGTTTTTT. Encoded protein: CSAASRDSKRATNEKLFF.

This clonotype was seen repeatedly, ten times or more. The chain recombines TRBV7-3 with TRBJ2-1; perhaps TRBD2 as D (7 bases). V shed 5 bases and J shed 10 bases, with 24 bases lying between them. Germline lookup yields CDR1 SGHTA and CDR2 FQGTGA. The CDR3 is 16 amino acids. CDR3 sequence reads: CASSLQAGMGGGEQFF. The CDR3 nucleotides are TGTGCCAGCAGCCTTCAGGCGGGGATGGGGGGGGGCGAGCAGTTCTTC.